This T cell receptor (beta chain) was documented in a study of OX40 agonist ivuxolimab in advanced cancers. Study-wide context: Patients received ivuxolimab, an intravenous treatment, every 2 weeks at 0.01 to 10 mg/kg. The mean age was about 61 years, ranging from about 23 to 79, with around four fifths of participants male.

Between the trimmed V and J ends, which lost 0 bases and 3 bases, there was a span of 9 bases. The germline gives CDR1 SGHNT, CDR2 YYREEE (reference sequence). The CDR3 has 14 residues. This clone was observed a few times. Its antigen is currently unknown. Using immunoSEQ multiplex PCR, the repertoire was profiled, and TCRdb retains in-frame clones only, with some absent. The table records more than 45,000 clones, approximately 83% of them present only once. Whole-study findings and limits: Compared with CD4+, CD8+ T cells on average had more expanded clones. Among the lowest peripheral clonal expansion occurred in 0.1-3.0 mg/kg partial responders.

The sample here was CD4+ or CD8+ T cells sorted from blood, taken in a trial of the OX40 agonist ivuxolimab. The clonotype originates from an adult with an advanced solid tumor such as melanoma, head and neck, liver or kidney cancer. This rearrangement joins TRBV5-4 to TRBJ1-2; unclear D gene. Written as DNA, the CDR3 is TGTGCCAGCAGCTTGGACAGTACCGACTATGGCTACACCTTC. Translation: CASSLDSTDYGYTF.